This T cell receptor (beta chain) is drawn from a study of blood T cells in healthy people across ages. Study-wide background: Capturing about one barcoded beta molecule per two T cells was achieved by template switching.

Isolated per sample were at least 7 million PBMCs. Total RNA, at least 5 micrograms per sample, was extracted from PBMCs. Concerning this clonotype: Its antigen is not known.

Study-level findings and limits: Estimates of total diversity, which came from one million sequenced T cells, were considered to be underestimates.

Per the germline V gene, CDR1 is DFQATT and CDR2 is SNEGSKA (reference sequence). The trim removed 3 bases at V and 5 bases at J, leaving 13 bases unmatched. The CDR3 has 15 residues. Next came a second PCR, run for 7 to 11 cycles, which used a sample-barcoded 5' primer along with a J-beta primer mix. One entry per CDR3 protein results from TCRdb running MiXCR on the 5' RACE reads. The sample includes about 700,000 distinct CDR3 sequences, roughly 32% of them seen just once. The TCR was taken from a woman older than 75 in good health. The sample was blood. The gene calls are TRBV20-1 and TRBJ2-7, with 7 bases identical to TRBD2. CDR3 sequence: CSARPIGSGVHEQYF. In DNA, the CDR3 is TGCAGTGCTAGGCCCATAGGGAGCGGGGTACACGAGCAGTACTTC.